The table lists the clone carrying this T cell receptor beta chain with a few counts. The antigen remains unidentified. V trimming: 3 bases; J trimming: 3 bases; junction bases outside the gene matches: 5. The CDR3 has 16 amino acids. Germline V gene data show CDR1 as KGHSH and CDR2 as LQKENI. Individually, cDNA molecules had unique molecular identifiers attached to them. TCRdb independently ran MiXCR on the 5' RACE reads; one entry per CDR3 protein. The data show about 62,000 distinct CDR3 sequences, approximately 9% seen once. This sample was included in a study of early T cells in non-severe SARS-CoV-2 infection. Across the study: The chains were unpaired, and the sequenced material was bulk RNA from unsorted whole blood.

Study findings and constraints: Anti-spike CD8 responses were favored in VDJdb matching, and private and CD4 specificities were missed.

The chain links TRBV18 to TRBJ1-2; 12 bases agree with TRBD1. Input material: whole blood. The origin of this receptor is an adult who was a healthcare worker with PCR-confirmed SARS-CoV-2 infection or an uninfected control (not recorded which). The CDR3 DNA reads TGTGCCAGCTCACCCCCGGGACAGGGGGCTGACTATGGCTACACCTTC. Encoded protein: CASSPPGQGADYGYTF.